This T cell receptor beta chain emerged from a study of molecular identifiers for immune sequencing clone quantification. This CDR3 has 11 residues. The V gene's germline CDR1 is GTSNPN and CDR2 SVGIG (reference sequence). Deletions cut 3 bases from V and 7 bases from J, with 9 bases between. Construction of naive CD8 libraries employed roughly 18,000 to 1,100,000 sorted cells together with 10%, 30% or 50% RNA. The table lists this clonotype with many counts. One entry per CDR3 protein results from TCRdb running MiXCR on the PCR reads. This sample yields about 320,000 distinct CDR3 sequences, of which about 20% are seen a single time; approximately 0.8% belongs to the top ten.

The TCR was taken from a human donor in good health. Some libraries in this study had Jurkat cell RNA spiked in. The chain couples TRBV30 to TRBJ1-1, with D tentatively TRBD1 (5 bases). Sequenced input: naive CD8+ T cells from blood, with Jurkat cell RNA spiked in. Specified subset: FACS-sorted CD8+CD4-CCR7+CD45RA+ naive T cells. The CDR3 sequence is CAWREGYEAFF. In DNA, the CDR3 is TGTGCCTGGAGAGAGGGGTATGAAGCTTTCTTT. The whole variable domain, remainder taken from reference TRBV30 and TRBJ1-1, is SQTIHQWPATLVQPVGSPLSLECTVEGTSNPNLYWYRQAAGRGLQLLFYSVGIGQISSEVPQNLSASRPQDRQFILSSKKLLLSDSGFYLCAWREGYEAFFGQGTRLTVV.